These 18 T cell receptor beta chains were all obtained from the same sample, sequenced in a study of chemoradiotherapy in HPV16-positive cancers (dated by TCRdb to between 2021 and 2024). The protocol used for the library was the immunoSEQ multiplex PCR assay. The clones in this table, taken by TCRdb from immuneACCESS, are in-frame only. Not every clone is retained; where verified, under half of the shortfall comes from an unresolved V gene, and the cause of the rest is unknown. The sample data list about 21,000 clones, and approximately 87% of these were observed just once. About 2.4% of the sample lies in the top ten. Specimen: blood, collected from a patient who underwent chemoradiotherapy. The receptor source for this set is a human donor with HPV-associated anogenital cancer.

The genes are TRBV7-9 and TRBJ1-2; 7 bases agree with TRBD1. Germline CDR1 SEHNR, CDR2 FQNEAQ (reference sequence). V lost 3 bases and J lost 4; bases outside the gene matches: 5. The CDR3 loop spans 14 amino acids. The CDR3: CASSFTGTAYGYTF. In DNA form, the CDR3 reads TGTGCCAGCAGCTTTACCGGGACAGCCTATGGCTACACCTTC.

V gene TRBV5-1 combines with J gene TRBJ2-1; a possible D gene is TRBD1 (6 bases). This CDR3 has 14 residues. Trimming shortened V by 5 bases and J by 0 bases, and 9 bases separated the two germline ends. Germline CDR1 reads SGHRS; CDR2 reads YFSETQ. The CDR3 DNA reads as TGCGCCAGCAGACGGGACACCTCCTACAATGAGCAGTTCTTC. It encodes CASRRDTSYNEQFF.

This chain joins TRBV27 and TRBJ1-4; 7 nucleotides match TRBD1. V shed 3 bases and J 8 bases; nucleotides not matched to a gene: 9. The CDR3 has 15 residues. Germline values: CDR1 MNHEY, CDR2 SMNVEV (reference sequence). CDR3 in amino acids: CASSFTGTAQEKLFF. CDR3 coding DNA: TGTGCCAGCAGTTTCACCGGGACAGCCCAAGAAAAACTGTTTTTT.

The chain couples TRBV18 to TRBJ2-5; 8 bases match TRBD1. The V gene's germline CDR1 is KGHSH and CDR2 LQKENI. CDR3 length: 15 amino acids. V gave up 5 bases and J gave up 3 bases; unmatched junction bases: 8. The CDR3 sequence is CASSEDRGGEETQYF. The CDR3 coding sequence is TGTGCCAGCTCAGAAGACAGGGGCGGTGAAGAGACCCAGTACTTC.

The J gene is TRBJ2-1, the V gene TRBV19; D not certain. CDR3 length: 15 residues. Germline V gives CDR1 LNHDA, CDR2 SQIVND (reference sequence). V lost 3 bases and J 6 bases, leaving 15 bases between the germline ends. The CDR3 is CASSIRAQVSNEQFF. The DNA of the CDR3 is TGTGCCAGTAGTATTAGGGCCCAGGTGAGCAATGAGCAGTTCTTC.

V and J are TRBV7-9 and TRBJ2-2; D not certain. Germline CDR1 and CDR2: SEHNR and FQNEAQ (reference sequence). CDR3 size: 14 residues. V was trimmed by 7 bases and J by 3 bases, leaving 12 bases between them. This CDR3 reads CASIPWVDTGELFF. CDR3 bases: TGTGCCAGCATCCCGTGGGTTGACACCGGGGAGCTGTTTTTT.

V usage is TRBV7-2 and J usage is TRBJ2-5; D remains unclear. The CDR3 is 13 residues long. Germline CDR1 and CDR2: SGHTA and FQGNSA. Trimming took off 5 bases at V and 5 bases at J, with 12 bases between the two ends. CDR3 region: CASSAPPEETQYF. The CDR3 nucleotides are TGTGCCAGCAGCGCTCCCCCGGAGGAGACCCAGTACTTC.

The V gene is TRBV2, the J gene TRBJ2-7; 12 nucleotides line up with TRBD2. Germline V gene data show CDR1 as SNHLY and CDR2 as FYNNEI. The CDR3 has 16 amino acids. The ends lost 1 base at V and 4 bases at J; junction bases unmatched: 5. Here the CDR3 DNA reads TGTGCCAGCAGTGAAGAGGAAGGACTAGCGGGATACGAGCAGTACTTC. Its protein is CASSEEEGLAGYEQYF. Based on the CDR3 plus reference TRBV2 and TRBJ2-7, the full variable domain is EPEVTQTPSHQVTQMGQEVILRCVPISNHLYFYWYRQILGQKVEFLVSFYNNEISEKSEIFDDQFSVERPDGSNFTLKIRSTKLEDSAMYFCASSEEEGLAGYEQYFGPGTRLTVT.

The CDR3 DNA sequence: TGTGCCAGCAGTTTATTAGCGGGAGGGAGGGAGCAGTACTTC. It yields the protein CASSLLAGGREQYF. The chain combines TRBV28 with TRBJ2-7, with 11 bases lining up with TRBD2. Trimming cost V 1 base and J 7 bases; bases outside gene matches: 3. The CDR3 length is 14 residues. Germline V gene data show CDR1 as MDHEN and CDR2 as SYDVKM.

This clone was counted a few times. The CDR3 region is CASGTANTEAFF. CDR3 bases: TGTGCCAGCGGGACTGCGAACACTGAAGCTTTCTTT. This chain connects TRBV5-4 to TRBJ1-1; D may be TRBD1 (5 bases). The V end lost 7 bases, the J end lost 1 base, and 8 bases lay between the germline ends. In germline, CDR1 is SGHNT, CDR2 YYREEE (reference sequence). The CDR3 spans 12 residues.

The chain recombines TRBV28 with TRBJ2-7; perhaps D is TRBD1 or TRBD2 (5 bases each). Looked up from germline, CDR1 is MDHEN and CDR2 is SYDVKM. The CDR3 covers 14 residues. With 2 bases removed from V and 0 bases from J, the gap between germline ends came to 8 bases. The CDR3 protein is CASSLEGSSYEQYF. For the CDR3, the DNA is TGTGCCAGCAGTTTAGAGGGGAGCTCCTACGAGCAGTACTTC.

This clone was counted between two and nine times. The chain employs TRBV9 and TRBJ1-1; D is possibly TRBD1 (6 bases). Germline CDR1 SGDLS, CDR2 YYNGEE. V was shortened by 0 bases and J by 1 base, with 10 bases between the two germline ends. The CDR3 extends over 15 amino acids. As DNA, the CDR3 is TGTGCCAGCAGCGTAGGGGGGGGCTCGAACACTGAAGCTTTCTTT. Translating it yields CASSVGGGSNTEAFF.

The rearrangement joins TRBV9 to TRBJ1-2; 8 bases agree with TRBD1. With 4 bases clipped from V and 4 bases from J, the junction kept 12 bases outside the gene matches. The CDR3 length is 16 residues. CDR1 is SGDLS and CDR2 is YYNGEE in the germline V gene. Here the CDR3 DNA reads TGTGCCAGCAGCCCCAGTTTGGGACAGGCATCCTATGGCTACACCTTC. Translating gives CASSPSLGQASYGYTF.

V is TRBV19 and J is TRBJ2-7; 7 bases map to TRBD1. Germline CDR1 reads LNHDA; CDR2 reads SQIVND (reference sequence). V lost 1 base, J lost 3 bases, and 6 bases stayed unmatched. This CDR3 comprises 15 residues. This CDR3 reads CASSIGAGGYYEQYF. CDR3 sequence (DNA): TGTGCCAGTAGTATAGGGGCAGGGGGATACTACGAGCAGTACTTC.

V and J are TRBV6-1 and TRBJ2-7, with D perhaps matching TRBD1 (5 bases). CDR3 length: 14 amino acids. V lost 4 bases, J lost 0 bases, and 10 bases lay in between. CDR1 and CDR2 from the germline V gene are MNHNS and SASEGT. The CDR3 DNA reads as TGTGCCAGCAGTGGAAGGGGTAGCTCCTACGAGCAGTACTTC. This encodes CASSGRGSSYEQYF.

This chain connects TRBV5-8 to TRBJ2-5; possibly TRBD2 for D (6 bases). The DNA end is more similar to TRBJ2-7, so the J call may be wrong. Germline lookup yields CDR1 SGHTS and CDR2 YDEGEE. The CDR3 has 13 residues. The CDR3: CASTHTGVYEQYF. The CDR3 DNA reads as TGTGCCAGCACTCATACGGGGGTTTACGAGCAGTACTTC.

The CDR3 here is CASSSPRGYNEQFF. For the CDR3, the DNA is TGTGCCAGCAGTTCCCCTCGCGGCTACAATGAGCAGTTCTTC. The chain combines TRBV28 with TRBJ2-1, with no clear D. Between the trimmed V and J ends, which lost 4 bases and 3 bases, there was a span of 10 bases. Germline assignment: CDR1 MDHEN and CDR2 SYDVKM. The CDR3 is 14 residues long.

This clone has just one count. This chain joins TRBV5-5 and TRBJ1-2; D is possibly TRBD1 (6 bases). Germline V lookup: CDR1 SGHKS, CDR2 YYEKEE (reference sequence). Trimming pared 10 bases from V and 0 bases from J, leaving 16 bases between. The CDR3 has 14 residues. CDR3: CACGTSWTNYGYTF. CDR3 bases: TGTGCCTGTGGGACATCTTGGACTAACTATGGCTACACCTTC.